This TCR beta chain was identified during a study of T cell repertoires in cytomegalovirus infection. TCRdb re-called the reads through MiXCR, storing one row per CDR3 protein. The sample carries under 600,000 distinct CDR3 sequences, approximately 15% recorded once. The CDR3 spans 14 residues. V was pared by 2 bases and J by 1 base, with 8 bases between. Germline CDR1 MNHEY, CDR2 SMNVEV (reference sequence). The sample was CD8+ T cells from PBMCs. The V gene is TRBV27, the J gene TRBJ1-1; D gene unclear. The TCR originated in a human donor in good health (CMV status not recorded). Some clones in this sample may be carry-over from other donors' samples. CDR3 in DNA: TGTGCCAGCAGTTTAGGGGATGGGAACACTGAAGCTTTCTTT. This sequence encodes CASSLGDGNTEAFF.